This passage covers 12 T cell receptor beta chains from one sample sequenced in a study of shared clonotypes between healthy human individuals. The table came from immunoSEQ multiplex PCR; TCRdb's copy has only in-frame clones and leaves some out. The sample holds 2 million to 3 million clones; roughly 93% are singletons and the top ten take approximately 0.35%. Sequenced sample: naive CD4+ T cells from PBMCs. Subset defined: CD45RA+ positively selected. These receptors originate from a man aged 18 to 29 in good health. Some clones in this sample may be carry-over from other donors' samples.

This chain uses TRBV7-2 with TRBJ2-1; 10 bases match TRBD2. The CDR3 is 13 amino acids. Trimming at V came to 5 bases and at J to 15 bases, leaving 10 bases not matched to a gene. Germline V gene sequence: CDR1 SGHTA, CDR2 FQGNSA. The CDR3 DNA reads TGTGCCAGCAGCACGCGACTAGCGGGCCCTCCGTTCTTC. Translation gives CASSTRLAGPPFF.

This clone was detected only once. The chain uses TRBV11-2 and TRBJ2-5; 14 bases are shared with TRBD2. This CDR3 spans 15 amino acids. Germline CDR1 SGHAT, CDR2 FQNNGV. The V gene end was trimmed by 5 bases and the J gene end by 5 bases; junction bases not matched to a gene: 4. The CDR3 here is CASSRGTSGSETQYF. In DNA, the CDR3 is TGTGCCAGCAGCCGGGGGACTAGCGGGAGTGAGACCCAGTACTTC.

The chain recombines TRBV7-7 with TRBJ2-5; D may be TRBD2 (6 bases). Germline V lookup: CDR1 SSHAT, CDR2 FNYEAQ (reference sequence). This CDR3 has 15 residues. Trimming took 3 bases from V and 0 from J, leaving 11 bases between them. For the CDR3, the DNA is TGTGCCAGCAGCTTTGCGGGACGCAACCAAGAGACCCAGTACTTC. It encodes CASSFAGRNQETQYF.

V usage is TRBV4-2 and J usage is TRBJ2-7; 12 bases align to TRBD2. This CDR3 is built from 16 residues. CDR1 LGHNA and CDR2 YNFKEQ come from the germline V gene. With 0 bases clipped from V and 6 bases from J, the junction kept 6 bases outside the gene matches. CDR3 loop: CASSQDMLAGGLEQYF. The CDR3 nucleotides are TGTGCCAGCAGCCAAGATATGCTAGCGGGAGGGCTCGAGCAGTACTTC.

This chain links TRBV4-2 with TRBJ2-7; unclear D gene. The CDR3 covers 15 residues. V dropped 3 bases and J dropped 0 bases, with 12 bases sitting between them. CDR1 and CDR2 from the germline V gene are LGHNA and YNFKEQ. The CDR3 sequence is CASSHGNLDSYEQYF. The CDR3, as DNA: TGTGCCAGCAGCCATGGGAACCTCGACTCCTACGAGCAGTACTTC.

The chain combines TRBV10-3 with TRBJ2-1; a weak D match, TRBD2 (5 bases). Trimming removed 6 bases at V and 7 bases at J, with 25 bases between. CDR1 is ENHRY and CDR2 is SYGVKD in the germline V gene. This CDR3 contains 17 residues. Here the CDR3 reads CAISYRTLYGVVNEQFF. Here the CDR3 DNA reads TGTGCCATCAGCTACCGGACTCTCTACGGGGTAGTGAATGAGCAGTTCTTC.

This chain connects TRBV7-2 to TRBJ2-7; D is perhaps TRBD2 (6 bases). V gave up 1 base and J gave up 5 bases, with 15 bases separating them. CDR1 SGHTA and CDR2 FQGNSA come from the germline V gene. The CDR3 sequence is 15 residues long. The CDR3, as DNA: TGTGCCAGCAGCTTAGGGACGGGGCGGGGAAACGAGCAGTACTTC. Protein sequence: CASSLGTGRGNEQYF.

This rearrangement joins TRBV7-9 to TRBJ2-7, with D hard to call. The CDR3 extends over 14 amino acids. V lost 0 bases to trimming and J lost 5 bases, with 11 bases between them. CDR1 and CDR2 (germline): SEHNR, FQNEAQ (reference sequence). Here the CDR3 DNA reads TGTGCCAGCAGCTTAGCGGGATCGTTGGACGAGCAGTACTTC. Encoded protein: CASSLAGSLDEQYF.

The CDR3 spells CARWGPCGEQYF. As DNA, the CDR3 is TGTGCCAGGTGGGGGCCTTGTGGCGAGCAGTACTTC. The chain links TRBV27 to TRBJ2-7; D is perhaps TRBD1 (6 bases). Germline loops: CDR1 MNHEY, CDR2 SMNVEV (reference sequence). V gave up 9 bases and J gave up 6 bases, with 15 bases separating them. This CDR3 has 12 amino acids.

This clone was found once. This chain uses TRBV28 with TRBJ2-2, with TRBD2 identical over 14 bases. This CDR3 has 19 residues. Germline CDR1 and CDR2: MDHEN and SYDVKM. Trimming cost V 5 bases and J 7 bases; bases outside gene matches: 15. The chain's CDR3 is CASSPLRPGLAGEVGELFF. CDR3 bases: TGTGCCAGCAGTCCCCTGAGGCCGGGACTAGCGGGAGAAGTCGGGGAGCTGTTTTTT.

This clone has only one observation. The chain has TRBV11-1 and TRBJ2-1; D gene ambiguous. Germline CDR1 SGHAT, CDR2 FQDESV (reference sequence). CDR3 length equals 13 residues. V lost 5 bases and J lost 10, with 15 bases in between. CDR3 protein: CASSHSPNREQFF. The CDR3 region has the DNA TGTGCCAGCAGCCATTCACCCAATCGGGAGCAGTTCTTC.

The chain uses TRBV5-6 and TRBJ1-2; no clear D. CDR1 and CDR2 (germline): SGHDT, YYEEEE. The CDR3 runs to 12 residues. The V end was cut by 4 bases, the J end by 8 bases, with 12 bases between. CDR3 in amino acids: CASSPRTRGYTF. The DNA of the CDR3 is TGTGCCAGCAGCCCCCGGACCAGGGGCTACACCTTC.